The TCR beta chain described here comes from a study of cytomegalovirus exposure and HLA in healthy donors. The CDR3 extends over 15 amino acids. Germline V gene lookup returns CDR1 SGHAT and CDR2 FQDESV (reference sequence). The V end was cut by 1 base, the J end by 0 bases, with 7 bases between. This clone was detected a few times. Its specificity is not known. Study outcomes and limitations: In vitro assays verified that three CMV-associated chains recognized CMV antigens specifically.

Both 60 Vbeta primers and 13 Jbeta primers went into the PCR. The data were produced by immunoSEQ multiplex PCR, yet TCRdb's version contains in-frame clones alone and is incomplete. The sample lists 180,000 or so clones; roughly 77% were seen once. The sequencing sample was made of PBMCs. V gene TRBV11-1 combines with J gene TRBJ1-3; D is uncertain. The TCR originated in a woman between 40 and 50 years old in good health and CMV-seropositive. Here the CDR3 reads CASSLGASSGNTIYF. CDR3 DNA sequence: TGTGCCAGCAGCTTAGGAGCCTCCTCTGGAAACACCATATATTTT.